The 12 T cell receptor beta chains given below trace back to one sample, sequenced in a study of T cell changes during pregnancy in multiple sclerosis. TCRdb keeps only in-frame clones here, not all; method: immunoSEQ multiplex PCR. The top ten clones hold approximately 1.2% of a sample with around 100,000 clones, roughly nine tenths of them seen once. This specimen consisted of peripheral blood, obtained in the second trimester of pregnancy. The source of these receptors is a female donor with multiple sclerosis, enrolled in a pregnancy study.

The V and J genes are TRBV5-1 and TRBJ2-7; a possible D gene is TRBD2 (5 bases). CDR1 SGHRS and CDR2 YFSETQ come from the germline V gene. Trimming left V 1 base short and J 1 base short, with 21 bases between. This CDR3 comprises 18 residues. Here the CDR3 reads CASSLPRAAHSYSYEQYF. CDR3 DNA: TGCGCCAGCAGCTTGCCGAGGGCAGCACACTCCTATTCCTACGAGCAGTACTTC.

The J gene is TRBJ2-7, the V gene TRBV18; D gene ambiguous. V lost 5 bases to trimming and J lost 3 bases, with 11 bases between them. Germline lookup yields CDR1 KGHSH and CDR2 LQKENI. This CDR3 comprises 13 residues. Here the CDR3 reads CASSTIPGYEQYF. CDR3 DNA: TGTGCCAGCTCAACGATTCCGGGCTACGAGCAGTACTTC.

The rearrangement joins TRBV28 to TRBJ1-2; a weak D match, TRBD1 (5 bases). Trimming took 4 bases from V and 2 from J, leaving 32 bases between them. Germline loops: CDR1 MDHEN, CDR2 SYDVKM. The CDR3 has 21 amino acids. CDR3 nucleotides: TGTGCCAGCAGTTCCTCCCCCAGGGCGCCCGGGCCTCACTCGCGAAACTATGGCTACACCTTC. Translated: CASSSSPRAPGPHSRNYGYTF.

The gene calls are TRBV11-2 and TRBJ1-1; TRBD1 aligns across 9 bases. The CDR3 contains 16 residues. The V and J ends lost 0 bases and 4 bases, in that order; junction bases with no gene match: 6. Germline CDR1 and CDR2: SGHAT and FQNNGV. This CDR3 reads CASSLDGTGWSTEAFF. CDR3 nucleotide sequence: TGTGCCAGCAGCTTAGATGGGACAGGGTGGAGCACTGAAGCTTTCTTT.

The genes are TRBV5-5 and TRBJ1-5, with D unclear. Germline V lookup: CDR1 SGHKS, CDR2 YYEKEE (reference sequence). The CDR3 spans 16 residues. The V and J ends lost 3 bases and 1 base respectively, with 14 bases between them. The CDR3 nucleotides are TGTGCCAGCAGCTACCGCGGGAACCCCAGCAATCAGCCCCAGCATTTT. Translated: CASSYRGNPSNQPQHF.

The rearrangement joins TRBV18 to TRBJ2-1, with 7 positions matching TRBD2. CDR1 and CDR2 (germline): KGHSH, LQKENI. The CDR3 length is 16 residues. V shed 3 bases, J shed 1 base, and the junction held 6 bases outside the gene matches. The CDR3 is CASSPPAGGSYNEQFF. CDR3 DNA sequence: TGTGCCAGCTCACCCCCAGCCGGGGGGTCCTACAATGAGCAGTTCTTC.

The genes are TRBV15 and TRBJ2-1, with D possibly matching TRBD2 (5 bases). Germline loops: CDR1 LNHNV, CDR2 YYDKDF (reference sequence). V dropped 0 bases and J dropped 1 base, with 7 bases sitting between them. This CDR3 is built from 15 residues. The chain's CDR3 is CATSRDRGSYNEQFF. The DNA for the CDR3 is TGTGCCACCAGCAGAGATCGAGGGTCCTACAATGAGCAGTTCTTC.

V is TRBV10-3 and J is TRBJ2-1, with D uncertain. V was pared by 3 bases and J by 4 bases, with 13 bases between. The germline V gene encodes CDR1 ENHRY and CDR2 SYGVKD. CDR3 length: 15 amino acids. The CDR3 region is CAISDSKHQYNEQFF. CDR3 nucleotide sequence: TGTGCCATCAGTGACTCGAAACACCAATACAATGAGCAGTTCTTC.

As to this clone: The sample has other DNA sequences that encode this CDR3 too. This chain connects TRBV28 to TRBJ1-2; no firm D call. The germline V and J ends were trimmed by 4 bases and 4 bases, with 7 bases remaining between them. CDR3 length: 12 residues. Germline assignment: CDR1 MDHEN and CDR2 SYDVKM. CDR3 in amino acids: CASSSGSYGYTF. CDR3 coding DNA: TGTGCCAGCAGTTCAGGATCCTATGGCTACACCTTC.

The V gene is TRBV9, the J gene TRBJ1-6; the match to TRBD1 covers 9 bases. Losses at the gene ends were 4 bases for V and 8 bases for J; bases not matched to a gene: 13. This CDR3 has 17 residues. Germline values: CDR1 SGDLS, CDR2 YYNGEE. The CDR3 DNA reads TGTGCCAGCAGCCCCGCCGGGACAGGGAGATATGATTCACCCCTCCACTTT. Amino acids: CASSPAGTGRYDSPLHF.

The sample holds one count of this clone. The chain's CDR3 is CASSLAGAMNTEAFF. CDR3 DNA: TGTGCCAGCAGCTTGGCGGGAGCCATGAACACTGAAGCTTTCTTT. The chain recombines TRBV5-5 with TRBJ1-1, with no clear D. V was cut by 0 bases and J by 0 bases, with 9 bases left in between. Germline V gene data show CDR1 as SGHKS and CDR2 as YYEKEE (reference sequence). The CDR3 loop spans 15 amino acids.

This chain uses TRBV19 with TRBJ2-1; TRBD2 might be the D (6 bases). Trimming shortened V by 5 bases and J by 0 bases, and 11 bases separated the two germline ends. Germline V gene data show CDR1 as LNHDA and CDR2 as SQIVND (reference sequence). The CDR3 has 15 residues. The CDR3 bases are TGTGCCAGTAGTTTAAGCGGGTCCTCCTACAATGAGCAGTTCTTC. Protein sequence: CASSLSGSSYNEQFF.